This T cell receptor (beta chain) stems from a study of CD8 T cells in ankylosing spondylitis. Whole-study findings and limits: In peripheral blood, disease-linked CD8+ clones occurred at relatively low frequencies. One TCR beta motif, made up of seven to nine highly homologous variants, appeared characteristic of ankylosing spondylitis blood.

As to this clonotype: Its antigen is unidentified.

This CDR3 comprises 14 residues. CDR1 and CDR2 from the germline V gene are SGHNT and YENEEA. V gave up 0 bases and J gave up 2 bases, with 4 bases separating them. MiXCR, run by TCRdb on the 5' RACE reads, gives a single entry per CDR3 protein. The sample yields over 450,000 distinct CDR3 sequences, approximately 11% seen once. Sequencing was performed on blood, either unsorted or a sorted T cell fraction (not recorded which). This TCR came from a male donor with ankylosing spondylitis. The genes are TRBV11-3 and TRBJ2-2; D is ambiguous. The CDR3, as DNA: TGTGCCAGCAGCTTAGAACACAACACCGGGGAGCTGTTTTTT. It codes for CASSLEHNTGELFF.